Below, 13 T cell receptor beta chains from the same sample are listed, as sequenced in a study of T cells in Graves' hyperthyroidism and ophthalmopathy (dated by TCRdb to between 2018 and 2021). Library preparation used multiplex PCR. This sample was sequenced with an Illumina HiSeq 2000. The TCR beta CDR3 regions were amplified from RNA transcripts. The TCR CDR3 was subjected to a first round of RT-PCR using the HTBI primer set and the Qiagen OneStep RT-PCR kit. TCRdb reprocessed the public reads (quality trimming at Q25 with fastp, clone calling with MiXCR) and kept in-frame beta chains. When rows share a CDR3 protein, they turn into one entry using the most common DNA and genes. Here the sample has about 720,000 distinct CDR3 sequences; about a sixth occur a single time. Approximately 8% of the sample goes to the ten largest clones. Sequencing input: blood. The receptors were sampled from a man younger than 30 with Graves' hyperthyroidism.

This clonotype was found a few times. This chain joins TRBV9 and TRBJ1-1; no clear D. Germline V lookup: CDR1 SGDLS, CDR2 YYNGEE. The CDR3 has 13 residues. Deletions cut 1 base from V and 2 bases from J, with 6 bases between. CDR3 in DNA: TGTGCCAGCAGCGTAAACCCTAACACTGAAGCTTTCTTT. Protein product: CASSVNPNTEAFF.

This clonotype came up a few times. The chain couples TRBV7-9 to TRBJ2-1; 10 bases align to TRBD2. This CDR3 is 16 amino acids long. The germline V gene has CDR1 SEHNR and CDR2 FQNEAQ (reference sequence). After removal of 2 bases from V and 6 bases from J, the junction contained 7 bases not matched to a gene. The CDR3 nucleotides are TGTGCCAGCAGCTTACCCGGGGTAGCGGGGGGCAATGAGCAGTTCTTC. It specifies CASSLPGVAGGNEQFF.

This chain connects TRBV5-1 to TRBJ1-4; D unresolved. With 5 bases removed from V and 8 bases from J, the gap between germline ends came to 16 bases. The germline V gene encodes CDR1 SGHRS and CDR2 YFSETQ. The CDR3 consists of 14 residues. CDR3 DNA sequence: TGCGCCAGCAGTCCCGGTCTTGTAGGCGAAAAACTGTTTTTT. This translates into CASSPGLVGEKLFF.

This clonotype was seen ten or more times. The CDR3 bases are TGTGCCAGCAGCCCAGCCACTCGTTCCTACGAGCAGTACTTC. It translates to CASSPATRSYEQYF. The chain joins TRBV2 to TRBJ2-7; D uncertain. V dropped 6 bases and J dropped 1 base, with 13 bases sitting between them. The CDR3 runs to 14 residues. Germline V lookup: CDR1 SNHLY, CDR2 FYNNEI.

This clonotype has a count of ten or more. The V and J genes are TRBV28 and TRBJ1-2; 9 bases line up with TRBD1. CDR1 MDHEN and CDR2 SYDVKM come from the germline V gene. CDR3 length equals 13 residues. V lost 8 bases to trimming and J lost 12 bases; unmatched junction nucleotides: 13. CDR3 in DNA: TGTGCCAGCTTCACAGGGGGCAGTTCCCTTAACACCTTC. It specifies CASFTGGSSLNTF.

This clonotype was observed a handful of times. The V and J genes are TRBV28 and TRBJ1-5, with D possibly being TRBD1 (5 bases). V shed 5 bases and J shed 0 bases, with 17 bases lying between them. CDR1 and CDR2 (germline): MDHEN, SYDVKM. There are 17 residues in the CDR3. The CDR3 loop is CASSPLLDSDSNQPQHF. CDR3 nucleotide sequence: TGTGCCAGCAGTCCTCTACTAGACAGTGATAGCAATCAGCCCCAGCATTTT.

This clonotype was recorded a few times. The genes are TRBV7-9 and TRBJ2-7; D remains ambiguous. In germline, CDR1 is SEHNR, CDR2 FQNEAQ (reference sequence). V was clipped by 5 bases and J by 2 bases, with 16 bases between them. The CDR3 is 15 residues long. CDR3 region: CASSVGPGVAYEQYF. Written as DNA, the CDR3 is TGTGCCAGCAGCGTAGGTCCCGGAGTGGCCTACGAGCAGTACTTC.

The chain is built from TRBV14 and TRBJ2-1; the match to TRBD2 covers 9 bases. Germline CDR1 is SGHDN and CDR2 is FVKESK. The CDR3 runs 17 residues. The V gene end was trimmed by 4 bases and the J gene end by 0 bases; junction bases not matched to a gene: 7. CDR3 region: CASSLWTSDPSYNEQFF. The CDR3 bases are TGTGCCAGCAGCCTCTGGACTAGCGACCCCTCCTACAATGAGCAGTTCTTC.

This clonotype was seen ten or more times. The chain employs TRBV18 and TRBJ2-7; the match to TRBD1 covers 12 bases. From germline, CDR1 is KGHSH and CDR2 LQKENI. The V gene end was trimmed by 5 bases and the J gene end by 6 bases; junction bases not matched to a gene: 5. This CDR3 has 14 amino acids. CDR3 nucleotide sequence: TGTGCCAGCTCAGGGACAGGGGGCGCGGGCGAGCAGTACTTC. Translation gives CASSGTGGAGEQYF.

This clonotype was seen ten or more times. The chain joins TRBV7-7 to TRBJ1-1, with D unresolved. This CDR3 spans 12 amino acids. Germline V gene lookup returns CDR1 SSHAT and CDR2 FNYEAQ (reference sequence). Here the CDR3 DNA reads TGTGCTGCACCCTTCTTTAGGACTGAAGCTTTCTTT. Translation: CAAPFFRTEAFF.

This clonotype was found many times. The rearrangement joins TRBV29-1 to TRBJ1-1, with no clear D. Germline assignment: CDR1 SQVTM and CDR2 ANQGSEA. The CDR3 contains 12 residues. V lost 0 bases and J 6 bases, leaving 8 bases between the germline ends. CDR3 nucleotide sequence: TGCAGCGTTGAAGATGACGGCCCTGAAGCTTTCTTT. Protein sequence: CSVEDDGPEAFF.

This clonotype appeared many times. V usage is TRBV27 and J usage is TRBJ2-1; 10 bases line up with TRBD2. Germline-derived CDR1 and CDR2 are MNHEY and SMNVEV (reference sequence). This CDR3 comprises 16 residues. V lost 4 bases, J lost 4 bases, and 7 bases stayed unmatched. Here the CDR3 reads CASSSPAGGWYNEQFF. CDR3 coding DNA: TGTGCCAGCAGTTCCCCAGCGGGAGGGTGGTACAATGAGCAGTTCTTC.

This clonotype was recorded many times. V usage is TRBV3-1 and J usage is TRBJ2-1; D is ambiguous. The CDR3 loop spans 14 amino acids. Germline-derived CDR1 and CDR2 are LGHDT and YNNKEL (reference sequence). With 1 base removed from V and 5 bases from J, the gap between germline ends came to 9 bases. Here the CDR3 DNA reads TGTGCCAGCAGCCAAGGGGTGAGTCACAATGAGCAGTTCTTC. It translates to CASSQGVSHNEQFF.